Each of the 13 T cell receptor beta chains below was sequenced from the same sample in a study of shared clonotypes between healthy human individuals. The method was immunoSEQ multiplex PCR; TCRdb's version includes in-frame clones alone and lacks a portion of them. The sample lists around 1 million clones, 76% seen once, with 1.5% in the top ten. The sequenced material came from memory CD4+ T cells sorted from blood. The subset is: CD45RA-negative fraction. These receptors all stem from a man between 18 and 29 years old in good health.

The chain has TRBV5-8 and TRBJ1-2; a weak D match, TRBD1 (5 bases). The CDR3 has 17 amino acids. Germline CDR1 is SGHTS and CDR2 is YDEGEE. V lost 0 bases and J lost 4, with 19 bases in between. The CDR3, as DNA: TGTGCCAGCAGCTTGGTAGGAGGGGTCGAACTTCGCTATGGCTACACCTTC. It specifies CASSLVGGVELRYGYTF.

This chain links TRBV7-8 with TRBJ1-4; the D is unclear. The CDR3 consists of 15 residues. Germline CDR1 reads SGHVS; CDR2 reads FQNEAQ. Trimming left V 5 bases short and J 1 base short, with 11 bases between. CDR3 in DNA: TGTGCCAGCAGCCGAGGATGGGGAACTAATGAAAAACTGTTTTTT. This encodes CASSRGWGTNEKLFF.

This chain joins TRBV5-6 and TRBJ1-5, with D unclear. There are 13 residues in the CDR3. Germline CDR1 SGHDT, CDR2 YYEEEE. V shed 2 bases and J shed 4 bases, with 7 bases lying between them. CDR3 protein: CASSFGRNQPQHF. For the CDR3, the DNA is TGTGCCAGCAGCTTTGGCCGAAATCAGCCCCAGCATTTT. The full variable domain, with the rest looked up from reference TRBV5-6 and TRBJ1-5, is DAGVTQSPTHLIKTRGQQVTLRCSPKSGHDTVSWYQQALGQGPQFIFQYYEEEERQRGNFPDRFSGHQFPNYSSELNVNALLLGDSALYLCASSFGRNQPQHFGDGTRLSIL.

In this sample, this clone turned up a few times. V gene TRBV30 combines with J gene TRBJ1-2; possible D gene TRBD1, 5 bases. CDR1 is GTSNPN and CDR2 is SVGIG in the germline V gene (reference sequence). The CDR3 totals 14 residues. V lost 0 bases and J 7 bases, leaving 15 bases between the germline ends. In DNA form, the CDR3 reads TGTGCCTGGAGTGTCTTCCAGGGTATGGCTGGCTACACCTTC. Translation: CAWSVFQGMAGYTF.

V and J are TRBV30 and TRBJ2-1; the match to TRBD2 covers 7 bases. The junction had 12 bases not matched to a gene; V was cut back by 0 bases and J by 7 bases. Germline V lookup: CDR1 GTSNPN, CDR2 SVGIG (reference sequence). CDR3 length equals 16 residues. In DNA, the CDR3 is TGTGCCTGGAGTGTACTGAACGGGAGGACCGGGAATGAGCAGTTCTTC. It is translated as CAWSVLNGRTGNEQFF.

The CDR3, as DNA: TGTGCCAGCAGCCCGGGGACTAGTGGCATTAATGAGCAGTTCTTC. Its translation is CASSPGTSGINEQFF. V and J are TRBV5-4 and TRBJ2-1, with TRBD2 matching over 8 bases. The germline CDR1 and CDR2 sequences are SGHNT and YYREEE (reference sequence). V lost 4 bases, J lost 7 bases, and 10 bases stayed unmatched. This CDR3 is 15 amino acids long.

V gene TRBV30 combines with J gene TRBJ1-1; D gene unclear. V shed 1 base and J shed 10 bases, with 10 bases lying between them. CDR3 length: 11 residues. In germline, CDR1 is GTSNPN, CDR2 SVGIG (reference sequence). CDR3 in amino acids: CAWSETVGAFF. The CDR3 DNA follows: TGTGCCTGGAGTGAAACGGTAGGAGCTTTCTTT.

The rearrangement uses TRBV5-1 and TRBJ1-1; D is unresolved. The CDR3 is 14 residues long. Germline V gene lookup returns CDR1 SGHRS and CDR2 YFSETQ. With 2 bases removed from V and 1 base from J, the gap between germline ends came to 9 bases. Written as DNA, the CDR3 is TGCGCCAGCAGCTTATCGGCCCCGAACACTGAAGCTTTCTTT. Translated: CASSLSAPNTEAFF.

This clone was observed a single time. The rearrangement joins TRBV2 to TRBJ1-6; unclear D gene. CDR1 is SNHLY and CDR2 is FYNNEI in the germline V gene. V lost 7 bases and J lost 7, with 17 bases in between. The CDR3 consists of 15 residues. DNA of the CDR3: TGTGCCAGCACCGAAGGTCGTCGAGGGAATTCACCCCTCCACTTT. Residues: CASTEGRRGNSPLHF.

A few counts support this clone. The chain is built from TRBV7-2 and TRBJ2-2, with D possibly matching TRBD2 (6 bases). V was clipped by 3 bases and J by 0 bases, with 8 bases between them. The length of the CDR3 is 15 residues. CDR1 and CDR2 from the germline V gene are SGHTA and FQGNSA. CDR3 in DNA: TGTGCCAGCAGCTTCGGGGGTTCGAACACCGGGGAGCTGTTTTTT. Translated: CASSFGGSNTGELFF.

This clone was detected only once. The chain is built from TRBV10-3 and TRBJ2-7, with 7 nucleotides matching TRBD1. J gave up 2 bases and V 1 base, and 8 bases lay outside the gene matches. Germline CDR1 ENHRY, CDR2 SYGVKD. The CDR3 loop spans 16 amino acids. The CDR3 loop reads CAISEYGTAVTYEQYF. In nucleotides, the CDR3 is TGTGCCATCAGTGAGTACGGGACAGCAGTCACCTACGAGCAGTACTTC.

CDR3 in amino acids: CASSSTGVADTQYF. The CDR3, as DNA: TGTGCCAGCAGTTCTACAGGGGTAGCAGATACGCAGTATTTT. The chain carries TRBV6-5 and TRBJ2-3; TRBD1 aligns across 7 bases. The CDR3 is 14 residues long. CDR1 and CDR2 (germline): MNHEY, SVGAGI. V trimming: 4 bases; J trimming: 4 bases; junction bases outside the gene matches: 5.

The chain joins TRBV11-2 to TRBJ1-2; D remains unclear. The germline V and J ends were trimmed by 5 bases and 2 bases, with 9 bases remaining between them. Germline loops: CDR1 SGHAT, CDR2 FQNNGV. The CDR3 loop spans 13 amino acids. The CDR3 spells CASSPDTNYGYTF. CDR3 nucleotide sequence: TGTGCCAGCAGCCCCGACACCAACTATGGCTACACCTTC.